At least ten counts were recorded for the clone carrying this T cell receptor (beta chain). No antigen is known for it. This sample is drawn from a study of neurological immune-mediated disorders. Study-wide findings and caveats: The study found the most TCR clonal expansion in HTLV-1-associated myelopathy and the least in multiple sclerosis, below healthy controls.

CDR1 and CDR2 (germline): SEHNR, FQNEAQ (reference sequence). V was trimmed by 4 bases and J by 3 bases, leaving 18 bases between them. This CDR3 region has 16 residues. A total of 2 million PBMCs stored at -80 degrees C provided the unsorted libraries. Template-switch 5'RACE cDNA synthesis added a 10-nucleotide unique molecular identifier. TCRdb reprocessed the 5' RACE reads via MiXCR and lists one record per CDR3 protein. The sample holds about 55,000 distinct CDR3 sequences, around 3.6% seen once. The sample taken for sequencing was PBMCs. The chain couples TRBV7-9 to TRBJ1-2, with D maybe TRBD1 (6 bases). This clonotype originated in a man aged 25 to 40 with multiple sclerosis. Here the CDR3 reads CASSSPEGEIDYGYTF. DNA of the CDR3: TGTGCCAGCAGCTCTCCCGAGGGGGAAATCGACTATGGCTACACCTTC. Filled out from reference TRBV7-9 and TRBJ1-2, the complete variable domain reads DTGVSQNPRHKITKRGQNVTFRCDPISEHNRLYWYRQTLGQGPEFLTYFQNEAQLEKSRLLSDRFSAERPKGSFSTLEIQRTEQGDSAMYLCASSSPEGEIDYGYTFGSGTRLTVV.